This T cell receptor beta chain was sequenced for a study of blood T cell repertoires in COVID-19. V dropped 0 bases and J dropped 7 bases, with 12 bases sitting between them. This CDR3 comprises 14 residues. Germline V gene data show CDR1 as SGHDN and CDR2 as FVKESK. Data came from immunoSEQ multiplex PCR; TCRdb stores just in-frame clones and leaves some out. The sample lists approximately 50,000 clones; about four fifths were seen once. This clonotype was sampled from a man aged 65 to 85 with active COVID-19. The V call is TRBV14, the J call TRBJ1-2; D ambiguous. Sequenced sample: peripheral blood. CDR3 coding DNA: TGTGCCAGCAGCCAAGATAGGAAGACGGGTGGCTACACCTTC. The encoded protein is CASSQDRKTGGYTF.